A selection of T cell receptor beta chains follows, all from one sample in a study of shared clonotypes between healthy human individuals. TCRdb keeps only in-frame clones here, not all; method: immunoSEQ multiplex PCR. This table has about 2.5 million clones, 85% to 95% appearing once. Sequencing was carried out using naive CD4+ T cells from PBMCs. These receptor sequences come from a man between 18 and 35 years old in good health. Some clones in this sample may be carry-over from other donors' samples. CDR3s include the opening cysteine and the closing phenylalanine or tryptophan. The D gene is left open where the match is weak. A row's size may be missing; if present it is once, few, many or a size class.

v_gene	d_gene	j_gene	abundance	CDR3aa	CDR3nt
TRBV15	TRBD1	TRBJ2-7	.	CATQKGQGSYEQYF	TGTGCCACCCAGAAGGGACAGGGCTCCTACGAGCAGTACTTC
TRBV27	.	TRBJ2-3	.	CASQRRQTPDTQYF	TGTGCCAGTCAAAGGCGGCAGACTCCAGATACGCAGTATTTT
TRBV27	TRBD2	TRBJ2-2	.	CASSIPPWGGSTQGNTGELFF	TGTGCCAGCAGTATTCCCCCGTGGGGAGGGTCCACGCAAGGGAACACCGGGGAGCTGTTTTTT
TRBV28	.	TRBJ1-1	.	CASKLNMNTEAFF	TGTGCCAGCAAGTTGAACATGAACACTGAAGCTTTCTTT
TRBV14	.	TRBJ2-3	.	CASSQLTDTDTQYF	TGTGCCAGCAGCCAACTGACAGACACAGATACGCAGTATTTT
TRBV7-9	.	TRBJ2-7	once	CASSLGKTVSYEQYF	TGTGCCAGCAGCTTAGGAAAAACAGTCTCCTACGAGCAGTACTTC
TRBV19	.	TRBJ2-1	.	CASSIDGTPSDEQFF	TGTGCCAGTAGTATAGATGGGACGCCGAGCGATGAGCAGTTCTTC
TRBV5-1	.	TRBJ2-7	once	CASSLGTGRSSYEQYF	TGCGCCAGCAGCTTGGGAACAGGCAGGAGCTCCTACGAGCAGTACTTC
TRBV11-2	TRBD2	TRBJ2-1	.	CASSLGWLAGDNEQFF	TGTGCCAGCAGCTTAGGTTGGCTAGCGGGAGACAATGAGCAGTTCTTC
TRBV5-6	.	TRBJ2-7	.	CASSRVGEQYF	TGTGCCAGCAGCCGCGTGGGGGAGCAGTACTTC
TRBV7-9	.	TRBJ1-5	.	CASSPEAGIGQPQHF	TGTGCCAGCAGCCCCGAGGCGGGAATTGGTCAGCCCCAGCATTTT
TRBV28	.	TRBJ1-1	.	CASSSPRSPGNTEAFF	TGTGCCAGCAGCTCTCCCCGATCCCCAGGGAACACTGAAGCTTTCTTT
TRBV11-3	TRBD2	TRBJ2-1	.	CASSLTSGHNEQFF	TGTGCCAGCAGCTTAACTAGCGGACACAATGAGCAGTTCTTC
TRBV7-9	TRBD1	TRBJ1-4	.	CASSLPTGGVEKLFF	TGTGCCAGCAGCTTACCGACAGGGGGGGTTGAAAAACTGTTTTTT
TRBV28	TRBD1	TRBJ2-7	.	CASSFLGQGSYEQYF	TGTGCCAGCAGTTTCCTGGGACAGGGTTCCTACGAGCAGTACTTC
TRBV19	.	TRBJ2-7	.	CASSIGGPELGEQYF	TGTGCCAGTAGTATCGGGGGGCCGGAACTGGGCGAGCAGTACTTC
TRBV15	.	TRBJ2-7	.	CATSLDYLRTEQYF	TGTGCCACCAGCTTGGACTATTTACGTACCGAGCAGTACTTC
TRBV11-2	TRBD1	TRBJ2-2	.	CASSFPTGGTGELFF	TGTGCCAGCAGCTTTCCGACAGGGGGGACCGGGGAGCTGTTTTTT
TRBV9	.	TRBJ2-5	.	CASSATTSATQYF	TGTGCCAGCAGCGCAACGACAAGCGCGACCCAGTACTTC
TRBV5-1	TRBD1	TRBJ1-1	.	CASSTGQGSFGTEAFF	TGCGCCAGCAGCACCGGACAGGGGAGTTTTGGCACTGAAGCTTTCTTT
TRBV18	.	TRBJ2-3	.	CASSPYGGWTDTQYF	TGTGCCAGCTCACCCTACGGGGGCTGGACAGATACGCAGTATTTT
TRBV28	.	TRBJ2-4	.	CASSFAGQSKNIQYF	TGTGCCAGCAGTTTTGCGGGACAAAGCAAAAACATTCAGTACTTC
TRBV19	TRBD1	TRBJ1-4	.	CASRFQGAAEKLFF	TGTGCCAGTAGATTCCAGGGGGCGGCTGAAAAACTGTTTTTT
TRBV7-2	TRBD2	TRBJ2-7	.	CASSLAASGRSYEQYF	TGTGCCAGCAGCTTAGCGGCTAGCGGGAGGAGCTACGAGCAGTACTTC
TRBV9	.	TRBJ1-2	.	CASSVGQGNYGYTF	TGTGCCAGCAGCGTAGGTCAGGGAAACTATGGCTACACCTTC
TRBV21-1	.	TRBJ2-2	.	CASRAQAGITGELFF	TGTGCCAGTAGGGCTCAGGCAGGGATTACCGGGGAGCTGTTTTTT
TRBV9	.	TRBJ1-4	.	CASSVLGGRYEKLFF	TGTGCCAGCAGCGTACTCGGGGGCCGTTATGAAAAACTGTTTTTT
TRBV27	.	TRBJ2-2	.	CASSSRGTGELFF	TGTGCCAGCAGTTCCCGGGGCACCGGGGAGCTGTTTTTT
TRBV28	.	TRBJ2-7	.	CASSSEVYEQYF	TGTGCCAGCAGTTCCGAGGTTTACGAGCAGTACTTC
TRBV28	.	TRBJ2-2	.	CASRPRSTGAGELFF	TGTGCCAGCAGGCCTCGCTCGACAGGCGCCGGGGAGCTGTTTTTT
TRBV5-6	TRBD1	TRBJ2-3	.	CASSLSTGGPYF	TGTGCCAGCAGCTTATCAACAGGGGGACCATATTTT
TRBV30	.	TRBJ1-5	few	CAWNLGVLSNQPQHF	TGTGCCTGGAATTTGGGGGTTCTTAGCAATCAGCCCCAGCATTTT
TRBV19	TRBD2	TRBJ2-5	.	CASRSDASGSRETQYF	TGTGCCAGTAGGTCAGATGCTAGCGGGAGTAGGGAGACCCAGTACTTC
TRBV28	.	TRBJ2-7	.	CASSLSPLYEQYF	TGTGCCAGCAGTCTCTCCCCCCTCTACGAGCAGTACTTC
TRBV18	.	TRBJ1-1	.	CASSPVPGKNTEAFF	TGTGCCAGCTCACCAGTGCCAGGGAAGAACACTGAAGCTTTCTTT
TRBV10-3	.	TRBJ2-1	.	CAISTPYNGRGYNEQFF	TGTGCCATCAGTACCCCCTACAACGGGCGAGGCTACAATGAGCAGTTCTTC
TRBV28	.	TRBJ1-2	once	CASSIIGRDYGYTF	TGTGCCAGCAGTATAATCGGACGGGACTATGGCTACACCTTC
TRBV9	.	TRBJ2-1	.	CASSVPSSYNEQFF	TGTGCCAGCAGCGTACCCAGCTCCTACAATGAGCAGTTCTTC
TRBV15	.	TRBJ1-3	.	CATSRGQLGNTIYF	TGTGCCACCAGCAGAGGACAGCTAGGAAACACCATATATTTT
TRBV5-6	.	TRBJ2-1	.	CASSLDRGGSYNEQFF	TGTGCCAGCAGCTTGGATCGGGGCGGCTCCTACAATGAGCAGTTCTTC
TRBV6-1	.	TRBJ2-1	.	CASSEGWRAEQFF	TGTGCCAGCAGTGAAGGCTGGAGAGCCGAGCAGTTCTTC
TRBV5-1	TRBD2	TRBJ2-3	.	CASSSTSGSTDTQYF	TGCGCCAGCAGCTCGACTAGCGGCTCCACAGATACGCAGTATTTT
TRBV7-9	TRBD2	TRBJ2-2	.	CASRRNPREGNTGELFF	TGTGCCAGCAGACGAAACCCCCGGGAGGGTAACACCGGGGAGCTGTTTTTT
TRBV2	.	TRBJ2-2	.	CASSEDRGGELFF	TGTGCCAGCAGTGAAGATAGGGGAGGGGAGCTGTTTTTT
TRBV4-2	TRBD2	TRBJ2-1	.	CASSQDSGGGRAGQFF	TGTGCCAGCAGCCAAGATAGTGGCGGCGGGAGGGCCGGGCAGTTCTTC
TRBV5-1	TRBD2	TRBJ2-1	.	CASSLAGGPWNEQFF	TGCGCCAGCAGCCTAGCGGGAGGGCCTTGGAATGAGCAGTTCTTC
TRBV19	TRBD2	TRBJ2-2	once	CASMMGLAGEGELFF	TGTGCCAGTATGATGGGACTAGCGGGAGAGGGGGAGCTGTTTTTT
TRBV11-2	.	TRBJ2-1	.	CASSFSESSYNEQFF	TGTGCCAGCAGCTTTAGCGAGAGCTCCTACAATGAGCAGTTCTTC
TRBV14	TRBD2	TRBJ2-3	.	CASSQELRTSLYTQYF	TGTGCCAGCAGCCAAGAACTCAGGACTAGTCTATATACGCAGTATTTT
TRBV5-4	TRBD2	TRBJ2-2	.	CASRPGLAGNTGELFF	TGTGCCAGCAGGCCCGGACTAGCGGGTAACACCGGGGAGCTGTTTTTT
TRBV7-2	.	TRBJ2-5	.	CASSLGLPLETQYF	TGTGCCAGCAGCTTAGGGCTCCCCTTGGAGACCCAGTACTTC
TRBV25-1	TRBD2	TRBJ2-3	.	CASSEIAGVSTDTQYF	TGTGCCAGCAGTGAGATAGCGGGAGTAAGTACAGATACGCAGTATTTT
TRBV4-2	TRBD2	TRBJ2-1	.	CASSQGRSRASGSRDNEQFF	TGTGCCAGCAGCCAAGGAAGGAGCCGTGCTAGCGGGAGTAGGGACAATGAGCAGTTCTTC
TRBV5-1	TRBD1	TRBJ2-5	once	CASTGTDQETQYF	TGCGCCAGCACAGGGACAGACCAAGAGACCCAGTACTTC
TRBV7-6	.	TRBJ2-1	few	CASSLGGGVQHNEQFF	TGTGCCAGCAGCTTAGGTGGCGGGGTGCAGCACAATGAGCAGTTCTTC